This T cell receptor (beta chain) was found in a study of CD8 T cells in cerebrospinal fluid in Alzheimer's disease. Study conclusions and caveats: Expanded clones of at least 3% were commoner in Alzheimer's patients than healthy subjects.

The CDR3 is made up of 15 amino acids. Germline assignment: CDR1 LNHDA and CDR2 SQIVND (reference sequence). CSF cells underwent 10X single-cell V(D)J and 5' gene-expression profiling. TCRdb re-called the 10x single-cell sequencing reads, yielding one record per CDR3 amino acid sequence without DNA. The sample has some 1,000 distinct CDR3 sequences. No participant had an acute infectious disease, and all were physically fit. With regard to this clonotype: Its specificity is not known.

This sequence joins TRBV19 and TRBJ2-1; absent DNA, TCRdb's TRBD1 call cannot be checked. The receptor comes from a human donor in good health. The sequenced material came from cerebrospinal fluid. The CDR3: CASRPDRGRGNEQFF. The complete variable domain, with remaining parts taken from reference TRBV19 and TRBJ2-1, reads DGGITQSPKYLFRKEGQNVTLSCEQNLNHDAMYWYRQDPGQGLRLIYYSQIVNDFQKGDIAEGYSVSREKKESFPLTVTSAQKNPTAFYLCASRPDRGRGNEQFFGPGTRLTVL.